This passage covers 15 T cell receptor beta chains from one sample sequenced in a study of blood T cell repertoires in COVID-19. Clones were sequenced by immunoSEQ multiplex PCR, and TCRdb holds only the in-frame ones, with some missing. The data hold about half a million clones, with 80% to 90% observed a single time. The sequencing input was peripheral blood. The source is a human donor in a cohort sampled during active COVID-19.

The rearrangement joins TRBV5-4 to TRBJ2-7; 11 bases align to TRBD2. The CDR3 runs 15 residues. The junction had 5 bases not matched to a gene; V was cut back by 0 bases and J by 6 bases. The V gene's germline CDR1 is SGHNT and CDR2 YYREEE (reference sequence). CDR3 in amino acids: CASSLDSGRALEQYF. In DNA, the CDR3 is TGTGCCAGCAGCTTGGATAGCGGGAGGGCCCTCGAGCAGTACTTC.

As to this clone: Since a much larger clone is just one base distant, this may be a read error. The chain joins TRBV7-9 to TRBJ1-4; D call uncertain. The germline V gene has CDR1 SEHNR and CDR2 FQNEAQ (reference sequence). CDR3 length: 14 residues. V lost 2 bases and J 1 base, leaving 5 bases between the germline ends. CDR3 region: CASSLQETNEKLFF. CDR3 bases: TGTGCCAGCAGCTTACAGGAAACTAATGAAAAACTGTTTTTT.

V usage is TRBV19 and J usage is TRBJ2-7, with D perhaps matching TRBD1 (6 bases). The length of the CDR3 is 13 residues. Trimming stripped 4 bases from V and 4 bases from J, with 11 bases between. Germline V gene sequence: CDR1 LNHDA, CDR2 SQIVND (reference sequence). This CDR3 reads CASSNRAGYEQYF. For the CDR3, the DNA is TGTGCCAGTAGTAACAGGGCAGGATACGAGCAGTACTTC.

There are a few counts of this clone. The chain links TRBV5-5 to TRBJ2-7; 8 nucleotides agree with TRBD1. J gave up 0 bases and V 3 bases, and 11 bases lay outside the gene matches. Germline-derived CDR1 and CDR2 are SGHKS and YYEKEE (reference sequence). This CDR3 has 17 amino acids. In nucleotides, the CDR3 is TGTGCCAGCAGCTCTCTAGCCGGACAGGGCCTCTCCTACGAGCAGTACTTC. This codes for CASSSLAGQGLSYEQYF. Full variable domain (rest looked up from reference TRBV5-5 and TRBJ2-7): DAGVTQSPTHLIKTRGQQVTLRCSPISGHKSVSWYQQVLGQGPQFIFQYYEKEERGRGNFPDRFSARQFPNYSSELNVNALLLGDSALYLCASSSLAGQGLSYEQYFGPGTRLTVT.

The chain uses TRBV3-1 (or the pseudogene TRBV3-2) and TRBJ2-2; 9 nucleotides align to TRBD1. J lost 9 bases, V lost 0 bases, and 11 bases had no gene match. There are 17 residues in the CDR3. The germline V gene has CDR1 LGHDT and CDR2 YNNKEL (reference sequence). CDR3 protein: CASSQDRTGAFGWELFF. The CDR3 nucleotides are TGTGCCAGCAGCCAAGATAGGACAGGGGCATTTGGTTGGGAGCTGTTTTTT.

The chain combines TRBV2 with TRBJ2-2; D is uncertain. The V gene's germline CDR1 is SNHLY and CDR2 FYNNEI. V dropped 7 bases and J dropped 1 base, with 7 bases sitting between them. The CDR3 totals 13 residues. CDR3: CASTTRNTGELFF. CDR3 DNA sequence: TGTGCCAGCACAACGCGGAACACCGGGGAGCTGTTTTTT.

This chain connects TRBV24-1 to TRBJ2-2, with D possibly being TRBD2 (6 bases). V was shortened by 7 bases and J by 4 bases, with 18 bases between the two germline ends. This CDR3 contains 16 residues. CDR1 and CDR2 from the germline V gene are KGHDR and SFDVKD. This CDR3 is CATSEGRLVGTGELFF. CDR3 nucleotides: TGTGCCACCAGCGAGGGGAGACTAGTTGGCACCGGGGAGCTGTTTTTT.

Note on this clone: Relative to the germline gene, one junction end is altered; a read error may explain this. CDR3 loop: CASSAHSTGYTGELFF. In DNA form, the CDR3 reads TGTGCTAGCAGCGCCCACTCGACAGGGTACACCGGGGAGCTGTTTTTT. This sequence joins TRBV7-7 and TRBJ2-2; 7 nucleotides line up with TRBD1. The CDR3 covers 16 residues. The germline gives CDR1 SSHAT, CDR2 FNYEAQ (reference sequence).

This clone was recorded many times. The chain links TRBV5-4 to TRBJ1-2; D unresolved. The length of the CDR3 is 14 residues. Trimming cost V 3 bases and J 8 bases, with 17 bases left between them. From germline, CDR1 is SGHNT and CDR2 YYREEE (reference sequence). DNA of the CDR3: TGTGCCAGCAGCTATGACCTGGGGAGCCGAGGCTACACCTTC. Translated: CASSYDLGSRGYTF.

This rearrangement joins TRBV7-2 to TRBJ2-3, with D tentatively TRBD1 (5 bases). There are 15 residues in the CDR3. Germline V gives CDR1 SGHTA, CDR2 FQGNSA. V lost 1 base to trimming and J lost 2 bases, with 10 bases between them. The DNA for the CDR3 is TGTGCCAGCAGCTTAGTCGTGGGGCTCACAGATACGCAGTATTTT. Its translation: CASSLVVGLTDTQYF.

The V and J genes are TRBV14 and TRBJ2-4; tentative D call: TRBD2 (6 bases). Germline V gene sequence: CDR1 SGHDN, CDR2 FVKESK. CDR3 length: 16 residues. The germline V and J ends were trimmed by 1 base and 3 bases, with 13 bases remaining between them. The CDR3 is CASSQGLARSKNIQYF. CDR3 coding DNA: TGTGCCAGCAGCCAAGGGCTAGCGAGGAGCAAAAACATTCAGTACTTC.

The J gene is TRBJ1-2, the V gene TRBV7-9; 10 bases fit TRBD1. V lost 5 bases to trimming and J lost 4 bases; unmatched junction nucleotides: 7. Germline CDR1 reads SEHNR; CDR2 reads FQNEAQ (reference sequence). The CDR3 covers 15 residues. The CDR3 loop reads CASSPSGTGVYGYTF. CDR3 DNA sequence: TGTGCCAGCAGCCCCTCCGGGACAGGGGTCTATGGCTACACCTTC.

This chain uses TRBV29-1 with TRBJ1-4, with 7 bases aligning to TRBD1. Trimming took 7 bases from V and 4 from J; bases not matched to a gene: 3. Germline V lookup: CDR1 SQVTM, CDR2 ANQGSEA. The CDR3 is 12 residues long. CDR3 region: CSAGQINEKLFF. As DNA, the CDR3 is TGCAGCGCGGGACAGATTAATGAAAAACTGTTTTTT.

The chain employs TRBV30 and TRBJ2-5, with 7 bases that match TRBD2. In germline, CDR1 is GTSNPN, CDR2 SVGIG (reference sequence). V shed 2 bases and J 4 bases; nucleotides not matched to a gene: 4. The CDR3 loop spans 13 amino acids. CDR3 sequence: CAWSIGGGETQYF. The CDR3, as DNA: TGTGCCTGGAGTATTGGGGGGGGAGAGACCCAGTACTTC.

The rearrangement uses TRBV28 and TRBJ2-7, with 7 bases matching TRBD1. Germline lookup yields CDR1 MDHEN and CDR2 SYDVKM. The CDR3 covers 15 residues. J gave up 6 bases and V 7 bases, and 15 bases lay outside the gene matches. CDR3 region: CASMLTGTEYAEQYF. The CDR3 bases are TGTGCCAGCATGTTAACCGGGACAGAATATGCCGAGCAGTACTTC.